What follows are 20 T cell receptor beta chains derived from one specimen sequenced in a study of blood T cell repertoires in COVID-19. The method was immunoSEQ multiplex PCR; TCRdb's version includes in-frame clones alone and lacks a portion of them. This table has over 30,000 clones, around nine tenths appearing once. The sequenced sample consisted of peripheral blood. These receptors came from a woman between 65 and 79 years old with active COVID-19.

CDR3 nucleotide sequence: TGTGCCAGCAGTGACCCTATTGGGGCGACGCAGTATTTT. Its protein is CASSDPIGATQYF. This chain uses TRBV25-1 with TRBJ2-3; maybe TRBD1 (5 bases). In germline, CDR1 is MGHDK, CDR2 SYGVNS. This CDR3 has 13 amino acids. Trimming took off 3 bases at V and 9 bases at J, with 13 bases between the two ends.

There are a few counts of this clone. The chain joins TRBV3-1 (or the pseudogene TRBV3-2) to TRBJ2-1; no clear D. The CDR3 covers 14 residues. V shed 1 base and J shed 3 bases, with 7 bases lying between them. Germline V lookup: CDR1 LGHDT, CDR2 YNNKEL (reference sequence). The CDR3 region has the DNA TGTGCCAGCAGCCAAGTCTCACTCTACAATGAGCAGTTCTTC. Protein sequence: CASSQVSLYNEQFF.

The chain is built from TRBV7-9 and TRBJ1-2, with D possibly being TRBD1 (6 bases). From germline, CDR1 is SEHNR and CDR2 FQNEAQ (reference sequence). V lost 3 bases to trimming and J lost 7 bases, with 12 bases between them. CDR3 length: 13 residues. For the CDR3, the DNA is TGTGCCAGCAGCTTGGGGGGCGGGGGTGGCTACACCTTC. This codes for CASSLGGGGGYTF.

V usage is TRBV6-6 and J usage is TRBJ1-6; tentatively, D is TRBD1 (6 bases). Trimming took 3 bases from V and 0 from J, leaving 9 bases between them. The germline V gene has CDR1 MNHNY and CDR2 SVGAGI (reference sequence). This CDR3 region has 16 residues. DNA for the CDR3: TGTGCCAGCAGTTATGGACAGAGCTCCTATAATTCACCCCTCCACTTT. Protein product: CASSYGQSSYNSPLHF.

As for this clone: Relative to the germline gene, one junction end is altered; a read error may explain this. J is TRBJ2-3 and V is TRBV4-2, with D tentatively TRBD1 (5 bases). In germline, CDR1 is LGHNA, CDR2 YNFKEQ. There are 15 residues in the CDR3. The CDR3 nucleotides read TGTGCCAGCAGCCCCGGAAGGGGCAGCACCGATACGCAGTATTTT. Translated: CASSPGRGSTDTQYF.

This rearrangement joins TRBV12-3 or TRBV12-4 to TRBJ2-3; 8 nucleotides line up with TRBD1. V was clipped by 6 bases and J by 6 bases; unmatched bases: 5. This CDR3 has 13 amino acids. CDR3 nucleotide sequence: TGTGCCAGCAGCTGGACAGGGAAGGATACGCAGTATTTT. It codes for CASSWTGKDTQYF.

This sequence joins TRBV30 and TRBJ1-4, with D unclear. Germline loops: CDR1 GTSNPN, CDR2 SVGIG (reference sequence). This CDR3 has 12 residues. Deletions cut 1 base from V and 7 bases from J, with 7 bases between. The CDR3 nucleotides are TGTGCCTGGAGTGCCTCCGGTGAAAAACTGTTTTTT. Amino acids: CAWSASGEKLFF.

The rearrangement joins TRBV7-8 to TRBJ2-5; TRBD2 is a possible D gene (6 bases). CDR1 and CDR2 from the germline V gene are SGHVS and FQNEAQ. This CDR3 contains 14 residues. The germline V and J ends were trimmed by 2 bases and 5 bases, with 12 bases remaining between them. DNA of the CDR3: TGTGCCAGCAGCTTATCGGAGGGAAGGGAGACCCAGTACTTC. It codes for CASSLSEGRETQYF.

The V and J genes are TRBV27 and TRBJ2-7; 7 nucleotides agree with TRBD2. Germline CDR1 is MNHEY and CDR2 is SMNVEV (reference sequence). This CDR3 is 15 amino acids long. J lost 7 bases, V lost 6 bases, and 15 bases had no gene match. The CDR3 DNA reads as TGTGCCAGCAGGATTGAGGCAGGGAGGGCGGAAGAGCAGTACTTC. Translating it yields CASRIEAGRAEEQYF.

This clone appeared a few times. The chain carries TRBV18 and TRBJ2-3; possible D gene TRBD1, 7 bases. The CDR3 consists of 14 residues. The germline V and J ends were trimmed by 2 bases and 3 bases, with 9 bases remaining between them. Germline-derived CDR1 and CDR2 are KGHSH and LQKENI. CDR3 loop: CASSPSGGTDTQYF. CDR3 coding DNA: TGTGCCAGCTCACCATCAGGGGGGACAGATACGCAGTATTTT.

The rearrangement links TRBV6-5 to TRBJ1-2; 8 nucleotides align to TRBD1. The V segment lost 7 bases and the J segment 0 bases; nucleotides outside the gene matches: 7. Germline V gene lookup returns CDR1 MNHEY and CDR2 SVGAGI. The CDR3 totals 15 residues. In nucleotides, the CDR3 is TGTGCCAGCAAGCCTCAGGGGGCATCTAACTATGGCTACACCTTC. Protein product: CASKPQGASNYGYTF.

The chain employs TRBV5-5 and TRBJ2-1; TRBD2 matches at 10 bases. Unmatched junction bases numbered 7, after V lost 3 bases and J lost 7 bases. Germline V CDR1 and CDR2: SGHKS, YYEKEE (reference sequence). This CDR3 has 15 residues. CDR3 sequence reads: CASSSSGGALNEQFF. CDR3 bases: TGTGCCAGCAGCTCCAGCGGGGGGGCTTTGAATGAGCAGTTCTTC.

The chain employs TRBV30 and TRBJ2-3; 8 nucleotides line up with TRBD2. CDR3 size: 14 residues. V gave up 2 bases and J gave up 4 bases; unmatched junction bases: 5. Germline-derived CDR1 and CDR2 are GTSNPN and SVGIG (reference sequence). This chain's CDR3 is CAWSQRTSPDTQYF. The CDR3 DNA is TGTGCCTGGAGTCAAAGGACTAGCCCAGATACGCAGTATTTT.

The chain links TRBV19 to TRBJ2-3, with 8 positions matching TRBD2. The CDR3 contains 12 residues. V trimming: 9 bases; J trimming: 2 bases; junction bases outside the gene matches: 1. Germline loops: CDR1 LNHDA, CDR2 SQIVND (reference sequence). The CDR3: CASGLATDTQYF. The CDR3 nucleotides are TGTGCCAGCGGACTAGCCACAGATACGCAGTATTTT.

This clone has a single count. V and J are TRBV18 and TRBJ2-5; tentative D call: TRBD2 (5 bases). Germline loops: CDR1 KGHSH, CDR2 LQKENI. This CDR3 is built from 12 residues. The V end was cut by 6 bases, the J end by 4 bases, with 9 bases between. CDR3 in DNA: TGTGCCAGCTCCCAACGGGGAGAGACCCAGTACTTC. This translates into CASSQRGETQYF.

This clone is labeled large (0.1 to 1%). The chain combines TRBV24-1 with TRBJ2-3; D gene uncertain. Germline-derived CDR1 and CDR2 are KGHDR and SFDVKD. The CDR3 covers 13 residues. Trimming cost V 5 bases and J 6 bases, with 11 bases left between them. Here the CDR3 DNA reads TGTGCCACCAGTGTCCTACTCCGGGATACGCAGTATTTT. Translation gives CATSVLLRDTQYF.

The chain links TRBV6-5 to TRBJ2-5; the match to TRBD2 covers 11 bases. CDR3 size: 14 residues. V gave up 6 bases and J gave up 2 bases; unmatched junction bases: 2. CDR1 MNHEY and CDR2 SVGAGI come from the germline V gene. The CDR3 DNA reads as TGTGCCAGCAGGGGACTAGCGGCGCAAGAGACCCAGTACTTC. Its translation: CASRGLAAQETQYF.

The V call is TRBV28, the J call TRBJ1-5; D is unclear. Deletions cut 3 bases from V and 0 bases from J, with 6 bases between. The germline V gene has CDR1 MDHEN and CDR2 SYDVKM. The CDR3 length is 14 residues. The CDR3 sequence: CASSLGGSNQPQHF. The CDR3 DNA follows: TGTGCCAGCAGTTTGGGAGGTAGCAATCAGCCCCAGCATTTT.

The V and J genes are TRBV9 and TRBJ2-2; 8 positions match TRBD1. CDR1 is SGDLS, CDR2 YYNGEE, per germline. J gave up 7 bases and V 4 bases, and 6 bases lay outside the gene matches. The CDR3 has 14 amino acids. The CDR3 coding sequence is TGTGCCAGCAGCCTAGGACAGGGTATCGGGGAGCTGTTTTTT. Encoded protein: CASSLGQGIGELFF.

The chain uses TRBV9 and TRBJ2-5; TRBD2 matches 7 bases. Germline V gene sequence: CDR1 SGDLS, CDR2 YYNGEE. This CDR3 has 13 residues. Germline trimming cut 1 base from V and 3 bases from J; bases unmatched to any gene: 0. CDR3 loop: CASSVLAEETQYF. In DNA, the CDR3 is TGTGCCAGCAGCGTACTAGCGGAAGAGACCCAGTACTTC.